Following are 5 T cell receptor beta chains from one sample sequenced in a study of identical twins (dated by TCRdb to 2016 to 2017). Library prep was done by 5' RACE. The listed sequencing device is Illumina HiSeq 2000. TCRdb reprocessed the public reads (quality trimming at Q25 with fastp, clone calling with MiXCR) and kept in-frame beta chains. Rows matching on CDR3 protein sequence are summarized as one entry with the most common DNA and genes. The sample table shows fewer than 350,000 distinct CDR3 sequences, and more than 6.5% are seen once. Jointly, the top ten make up less than 2.5% of the sample. The sample was also reused in another study, on yellow fever vaccine responses in identical twins.

The sequencing sample was made of memory (CD45RO+) T cells sorted from blood. The cell subset or site label, read with the paper, signifies: CD45RO+ enriched T cells. These receptor sequences come from a woman aged 18-29 years in good health.

A few counts support this clonotype. J is TRBJ2-5 and V is TRBV14, with 7 bases fitting TRBD1. Germline CDR1 is SGHDN and CDR2 is FVKESK. This CDR3 has 15 amino acids. Trimming cost V 5 bases and J 4 bases; bases outside gene matches: 10. CDR3 region: CASSEGFYRGETQYF. The CDR3 DNA reads as TGTGCCAGCAGCGAAGGGTTTTACAGGGGAGAGACCCAGTACTTC.

In its sample, this clonotype was seen a few times. V is TRBV7-9 and J is TRBJ2-5; the match to TRBD2 covers 9 bases. The junction had 8 bases not matched to a gene; V was cut back by 2 bases and J by 4 bases. Germline V gives CDR1 SEHNR, CDR2 FQNEAQ (reference sequence). This CDR3 has 16 amino acids. CDR3 nucleotides: TGTGCCAGCAGCTTATTTCTAGCGGGATATGGAGAGACCCAGTACTTC. Amino acid sequence: CASSLFLAGYGETQYF.

This clonotype appeared a few times. As DNA, the CDR3 is TGTGCCAGCAGTCCCACAGGGATCATCCAAGAGACCCAGTACTTC. Translated: CASSPTGIIQETQYF. The rearrangement links TRBV3-1 to TRBJ2-5, with a possible D match to TRBD1 (6 bases). The CDR3 has 15 residues. The germline gives CDR1 LGHDT, CDR2 YNNKEL (reference sequence). Trimming shortened V by 6 bases and J by 1 base, and 15 bases separated the two germline ends.

The chain employs TRBV21-1 and TRBJ2-7. TRBV21-1 is assigned pseudogene status. The CDR3 extends over 13 amino acids. The CDR3 DNA sequence: TGTGCCAGCAGCAAGGTCCACGCCTACGTGCAGTACTTC. Translation gives CASSKVHAYVQYF.

The sample holds a few counts of this clonotype. This rearrangement joins TRBV24-1 to TRBJ2-2; D unresolved. Germline CDR1 and CDR2: KGHDR and SFDVKD. The ends were cut back, 4 bases at V and 7 bases at J, with 9 bases in the middle. The CDR3 runs 13 residues. CDR3 nucleotide sequence: TGTGCCACCAGTGAGAACAGTGGCGGGGAGCTGTTTTTT. Its protein is CATSENSGGELFF.